The 17 T cell receptor beta chains in this list originate from one sample, sequenced in a study of CD8 T cells in ankylosing spondylitis. Study-level points and caveats: Blood from ankylosing spondylitis patients appeared to carry a characteristic roughly 8-variant TCR beta motif.

TCRdb passed the 5' RACE reads through MiXCR, listing each CDR3 protein once. In the table there are about 440,000 distinct CDR3 sequences, about a sixth of which are singletons. No antigen is known for these receptors. Sequencing was done on a sample of blood, either unsorted or a sorted T cell fraction (not recorded which). The receptor set was obtained from a male donor with ankylosing spondylitis.

The chain combines TRBV29-1 with TRBJ2-2, with a weak D call TRBD1 (5 bases). With 3 bases removed from V and 1 base from J, the gap between germline ends came to 6 bases. The CDR3 length is 13 residues. From germline, CDR1 is SQVTM and CDR2 ANQGSEA. CDR3 sequence: CSVDGQNTGELFF. The DNA for the CDR3 is TGCAGCGTTGACGGACAGAACACCGGGGAGCTGTTTTTT.

This clonotype was observed a few times. J is TRBJ2-7 and V is TRBV24-1; either TRBD1 or TRBD2 may fit D (6 bases each). The V gene's germline CDR1 is KGHDR and CDR2 SFDVKD. V was cut by 5 bases and J by 6 bases, with 16 bases left in between. This CDR3 spans 14 amino acids. The CDR3 sequence is CATSVKGGVGEQYF. DNA of the CDR3: TGTGCCACCAGTGTAAAGGGGGGCGTTGGCGAGCAGTACTTC.

V and J are TRBV28 and TRBJ2-7; D may be TRBD2 (5 bases). V lost 3 bases and J lost 5, with 11 bases in between. Per the germline V gene, CDR1 is MDHEN and CDR2 is SYDVKM. The CDR3 consists of 13 residues. As DNA, the CDR3 is TGTGCCAGCAGTTTCCGACTATTAAACGAGCAGTACTTC. Translated: CASSFRLLNEQYF.

The rearrangement uses TRBV19 and TRBJ2-5, with a possible D match to TRBD1 (6 bases). Trimming took 1 base from V and 7 from J, leaving 10 bases between them. Germline V CDR1 and CDR2: LNHDA, SQIVND (reference sequence). The CDR3 sequence is 13 residues long. The CDR3 reads CASSIGLQGTQYF. CDR3 nucleotide sequence: TGTGCCAGTAGTATAGGACTACAGGGGACCCAGTACTTC.

This clonotype was picked up many times. The rearrangement joins TRBV29-1 to TRBJ2-7; TRBD2 is a possible D gene (5 bases). The CDR3 has 11 residues. V dropped 5 bases and J dropped 5 bases, with 10 bases sitting between them. Germline lookup yields CDR1 SQVTM and CDR2 ANQGSEA. The CDR3 sequence is CSVTSGDEQYF. CDR3 bases: TGCAGCGTTACCTCCGGGGACGAGCAGTACTTC.

The chain is built from TRBV9 and TRBJ2-2; D gene uncertain. This CDR3 is 13 amino acids long. Germline loops: CDR1 SGDLS, CDR2 YYNGEE. V lost 0 bases, J lost 4 bases, and 4 bases lay in between. CDR3 sequence reads: CASSVAPTGELFF. The CDR3 DNA reads as TGTGCCAGCAGCGTAGCTCCCACCGGGGAGCTGTTTTTT. The full variable domain, rest sourced from reference TRBV9 and TRBJ2-2, is DSGVTQTPKHLITATGQRVTLRCSPRSGDLSVYWYQQSLDQGLQFLIQYYNGEERAKGNILERFSAQQFPDLHSELNLSSLELGDSALYFCASSVAPTGELFFGEGSRLTVL.

The chain uses TRBV12-3 or TRBV12-4 and TRBJ1-2; maybe TRBD1 (6 bases). The CDR3 is made up of 13 amino acids. Trimming stripped 3 bases from V and 10 bases from J, with 15 bases between. The CDR3: CASSLRQGRHYTF. CDR3 DNA sequence: TGTGCCAGCAGTTTGAGGCAGGGGAGGCACTACACCTTC.

The V and J genes are TRBV25-1 and TRBJ1-1; D might be TRBD1 (5 bases). Trimming shortened V by 2 bases and J by 2 bases, and 15 bases separated the two germline ends. The CDR3 covers 16 residues. Germline CDR1 and CDR2: MGHDK and SYGVNS. The CDR3 region is CASSERAARDNTEAFF. DNA of the CDR3: TGTGCCAGCAGTGAAAGGGCGGCCAGGGATAACACTGAAGCTTTCTTT.

There are a few counts of this clonotype. The rearrangement links TRBV6-5 to TRBJ1-1; D is unresolved. Germline V gives CDR1 MNHEY, CDR2 SVGAGI. The CDR3 length is 15 residues. With 0 bases removed from V and 1 base from J, the gap between germline ends came to 9 bases. The CDR3 protein is CASSYSPAGNTEAFF. CDR3 bases: TGTGCCAGCAGTTACTCCCCAGCGGGGAACACTGAAGCTTTCTTT.

This chain joins TRBV20-1 and TRBJ2-7; D is unresolved. The CDR3 covers 14 residues. V lost 6 bases, J lost 3 bases, and 18 bases lay in between. In germline, CDR1 is DFQATT, CDR2 SNEGSKA (reference sequence). In nucleotides, the CDR3 is TGCAGTGCATCCGACGCGGACGGGCTCTACGAGCAGTACTTC. Protein: CSASDADGLYEQYF.

The sample holds a few counts of this clonotype. The chain links TRBV6-1 to TRBJ2-4; TRBD2 is a possible D gene (6 bases). The CDR3 contains 14 residues. V was cut by 7 bases and J by 3 bases, with 13 bases left in between. Germline V gene sequence: CDR1 MNHNS, CDR2 SASEGT. The CDR3 spells CASTLGGVKNIQYF. The CDR3 DNA reads TGTGCCAGCACCTTAGGAGGGGTCAAAAACATTCAGTACTTC.

The table lists this clonotype with many counts. V is TRBV12-3 or TRBV12-4 and J is TRBJ2-7; 8 nucleotides line up with TRBD2. Unmatched junction bases numbered 2, after V lost 4 bases and J lost 0 bases. The CDR3 has 14 residues. The DNA for the CDR3 is TGTGCCAGCAGTTCAAGCGGGAGCTCCTACGAGCAGTACTTC. As protein: CASSSSGSSYEQYF.

This clonotype has only a few counts. This sequence joins TRBV20-1 and TRBJ1-1; 7 bases agree with TRBD1. Trimming took 5 bases from V and 10 from J; bases not matched to a gene: 16. The CDR3 has 14 amino acids. CDR1 and CDR2 from the germline V gene are DFQATT and SNEGSKA (reference sequence). As DNA, the CDR3 is TGCAGTGCTTCTGAAGGACAGGTCCCCCCTCGAGCTTTCTTT. Protein sequence: CSASEGQVPPRAFF.

This clonotype has more than one count but fewer than ten. This chain connects TRBV11-2 to TRBJ2-1, with D perhaps given as TRBD1 or TRBD2 (5 bases each). Trimming pared 2 bases from V and 1 base from J, leaving 18 bases between. The V gene's germline CDR1 is SGHAT and CDR2 FQNNGV. This CDR3 has 18 residues. The DNA of the CDR3 is TGTGCCAGCAGCTTAAGGGCTCGTGGGACGCCGTCCTACAATGAGCAGTTCTTC. This codes for CASSLRARGTPSYNEQFF. The complete variable domain, with remaining parts taken from reference TRBV11-2 and TRBJ2-1, reads EAGVAQSPRYKIIEKRQSVAFWCNPISGHATLYWYQQILGQGPKLLIQFQNNGVVDDSQLPKDRFSAERLKGVDSTLKIQPAKLEDSAVYLCASSLRARGTPSYNEQFFGPGTRLTVL.

The chain employs TRBV12-3 or TRBV12-4 and TRBJ1-3; D gene ambiguous. The CDR3 runs to 16 residues. Trimming pared 5 bases from V and 0 bases from J, leaving 14 bases between. The CDR3, as DNA: TGTGCCAGCAGTATCACGACGGCAGCCTCTGGAAACACCATATATTTT. Protein: CASSITTAASGNTIYF.

This clonotype was picked up many times. The chain uses TRBV29-1 and TRBJ2-2; TRBD2 matches at 10 bases. V gave up 6 bases and J gave up 2 bases; unmatched junction bases: 3. Germline assignment: CDR1 SQVTM and CDR2 ANQGSEA. The CDR3 runs 14 residues. CDR3 nucleotide sequence: TGCAGCGTCTTAGCGGGAGGAAACACCGGGGAGCTGTTTTTT. This codes for CSVLAGGNTGELFF.

This clonotype was counted at least ten times. The chain uses TRBV12-3 or TRBV12-4 and TRBJ1-1, with D possibly matching TRBD1 (6 bases). The CDR3 runs to 13 residues. The V gene lost 6 bases and the J gene lost 6 bases, with 14 bases spanning the gap. The CDR3 DNA follows: TGTGCCAGCAGACCACAGGGAAACCCTGAAGCTTTCTTT. It encodes CASRPQGNPEAFF.